This TCR beta chain appears in the sequencing data of a study of T cells after yellow fever vaccination. UMIs and a universal primer site were added when TCR cDNA was made by 5'RACE template switching. TCRdb reprocessed the 5' RACE reads with MiXCR, giving one entry per CDR3 protein. Altogether 360,000 or so distinct CDR3 sequences are present, approximately 10% being singletons, with the ten largest covering roughly 18%. Study observations and caveats: It was the secondary response that reached its peak faster, day 5 versus 15, but it was weaker. Clonotypes appearing in both CD4 and CD8 compartments existed, and their share was small. Re-detected after boosting: most primary clones, about 96% of CD4 and 75% to 90% of CD8.

Looked up from germline, CDR1 is SGHAT and CDR2 is FQNNGV. Trimming removed 6 bases from V and 1 base from J; junction bases left unmatched: 8. CDR3 length equals 16 residues. Details on this clonotype: The antigen is undetermined.

The sample in question was PBMCs, obtained on the day of the first yellow fever vaccination. The receptor's source is a man aged 18 to 30 who received the YFV17D yellow fever vaccine. The chain employs TRBV11-2 and TRBJ2-3; 9 bases map to TRBD2. The CDR3 here is CASRTLASGGTDTQYF. In nucleotides, the CDR3 is TGTGCCAGCAGGACCCTCGCTAGCGGGGGCACAGATACGCAGTATTTT.